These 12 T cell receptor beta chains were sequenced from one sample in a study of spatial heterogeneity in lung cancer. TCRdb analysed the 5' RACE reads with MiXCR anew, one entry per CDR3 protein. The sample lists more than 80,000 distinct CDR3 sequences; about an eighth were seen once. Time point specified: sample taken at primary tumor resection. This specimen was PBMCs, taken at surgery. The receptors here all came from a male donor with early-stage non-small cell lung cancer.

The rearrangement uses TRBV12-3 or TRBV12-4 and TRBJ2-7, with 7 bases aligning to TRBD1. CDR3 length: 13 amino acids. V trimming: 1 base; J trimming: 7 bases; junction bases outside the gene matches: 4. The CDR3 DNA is TGTGCCAGCAGTTTAGTCCTCAGGGGGGAGCAGTACTTC. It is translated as CASSLVLRGEQYF.

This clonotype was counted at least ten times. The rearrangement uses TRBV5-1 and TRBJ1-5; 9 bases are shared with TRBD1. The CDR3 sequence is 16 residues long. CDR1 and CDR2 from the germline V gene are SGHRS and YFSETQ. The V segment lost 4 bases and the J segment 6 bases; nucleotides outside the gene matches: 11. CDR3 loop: CASSPLGDRVGQPQHF. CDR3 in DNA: TGCGCCAGCAGCCCGTTGGGGGACAGGGTTGGTCAGCCCCAGCATTTT.

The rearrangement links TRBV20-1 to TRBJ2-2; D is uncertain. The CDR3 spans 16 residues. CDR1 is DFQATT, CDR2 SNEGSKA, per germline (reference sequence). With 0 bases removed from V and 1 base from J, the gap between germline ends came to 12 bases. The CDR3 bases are TGCAGTGCTAGAGACCCCAGATGGATGAACACCGGGGAGCTGTTTTTT. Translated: CSARDPRWMNTGELFF.

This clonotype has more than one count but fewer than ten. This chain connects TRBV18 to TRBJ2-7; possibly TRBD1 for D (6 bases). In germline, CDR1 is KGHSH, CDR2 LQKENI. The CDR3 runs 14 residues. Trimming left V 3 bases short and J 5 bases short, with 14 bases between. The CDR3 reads CASSPTQGMNEQYF. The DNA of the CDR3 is TGTGCCAGCTCACCGACGCAGGGGATGAACGAGCAGTACTTC.

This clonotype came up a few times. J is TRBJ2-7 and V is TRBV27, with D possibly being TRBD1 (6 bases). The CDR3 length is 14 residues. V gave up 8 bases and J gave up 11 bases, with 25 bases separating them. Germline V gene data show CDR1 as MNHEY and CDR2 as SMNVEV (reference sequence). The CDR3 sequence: CASRQNRDTAGEYF. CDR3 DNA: TGTGCCAGCCGCCAAAACCGGGACACTGCTGGGGAGTACTTC.

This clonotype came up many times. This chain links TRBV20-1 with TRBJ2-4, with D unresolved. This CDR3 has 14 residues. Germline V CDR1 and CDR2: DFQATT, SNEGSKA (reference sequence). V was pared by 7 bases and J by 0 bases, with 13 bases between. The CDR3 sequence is CSVAISLAKNIQYF. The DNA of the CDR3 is TGCAGTGTTGCGATCAGTCTAGCCAAAAACATTCAGTACTTC.

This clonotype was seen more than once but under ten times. The DNA of the CDR3 is TGTGCCAGCTCACCACTCGCGGGGGTCTTTCAAGAGACCCAGTACTTC. It translates to CASSPLAGVFQETQYF. V usage is TRBV18 and J usage is TRBJ2-5, with 7 positions matching TRBD2. The length of the CDR3 is 16 residues. Unmatched junction bases numbered 7, after V lost 1 base and J lost 2 bases. Germline CDR1 reads KGHSH; CDR2 reads LQKENI.

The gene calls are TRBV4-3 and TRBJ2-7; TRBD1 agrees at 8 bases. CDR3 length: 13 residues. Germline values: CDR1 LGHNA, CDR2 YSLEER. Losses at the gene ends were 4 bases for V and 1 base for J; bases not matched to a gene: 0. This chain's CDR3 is CASSRDRSYEQYF. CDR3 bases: TGCGCCAGCAGCCGGGACAGGTCCTACGAGCAGTACTTC.

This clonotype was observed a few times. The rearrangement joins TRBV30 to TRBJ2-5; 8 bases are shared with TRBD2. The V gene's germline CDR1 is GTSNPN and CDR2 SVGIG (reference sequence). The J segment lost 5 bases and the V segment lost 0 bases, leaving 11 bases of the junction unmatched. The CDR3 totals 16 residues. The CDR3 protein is CAWSVGYTGTSETQYF. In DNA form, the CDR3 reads TGTGCCTGGAGTGTCGGATACACCGGGACTAGTGAGACCCAGTACTTC.

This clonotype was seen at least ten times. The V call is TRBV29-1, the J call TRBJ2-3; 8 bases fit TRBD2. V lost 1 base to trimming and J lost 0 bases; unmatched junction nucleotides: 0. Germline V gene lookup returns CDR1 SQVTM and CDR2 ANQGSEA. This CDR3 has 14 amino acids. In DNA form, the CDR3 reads TGCAGCGTTGAAGGCGGGAGGAGCACAGATACGCAGTATTTT. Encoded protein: CSVEGGRSTDTQYF.

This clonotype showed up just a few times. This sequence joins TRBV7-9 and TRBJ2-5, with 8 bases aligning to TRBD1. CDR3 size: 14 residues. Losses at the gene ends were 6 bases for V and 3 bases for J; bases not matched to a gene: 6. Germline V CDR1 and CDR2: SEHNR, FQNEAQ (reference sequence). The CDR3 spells CASRLSGGEETQYF. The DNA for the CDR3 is TGTGCCAGCAGACTATCAGGGGGCGAAGAGACCCAGTACTTC.

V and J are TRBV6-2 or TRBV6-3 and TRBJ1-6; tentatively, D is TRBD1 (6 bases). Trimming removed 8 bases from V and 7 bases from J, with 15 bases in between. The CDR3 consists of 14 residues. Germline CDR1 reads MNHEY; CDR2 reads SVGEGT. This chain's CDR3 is CASHRGQTNSPLHF. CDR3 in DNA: TGTGCCAGCCACCGGGGGCAGACCAATTCACCCCTCCACTTT.